A single sample gave rise to the 13 T cell receptor beta chains below, sequenced in a study of cytomegalovirus exposure and HLA in healthy donors. PCR was performed using 60 Vbeta and 13 Jbeta primers. Libraries were prepared by immunoSEQ multiplex PCR; TCRdb keeps only in-frame clonotypes and omits some of them. The table lists about 120,000 clones, around 75% of them singletons. The sequencing sample was made of PBMCs. The origin of the receptors is a woman aged 40 to 50 in good health and CMV-seropositive.

The chain recombines TRBV25-1 with TRBJ1-1, with TRBD1 identical over 11 bases. Germline lookup yields CDR1 MGHDK and CDR2 SYGVNS. The CDR3 loop spans 14 amino acids. Trimming at V came to 6 bases and at J to 4 bases, leaving 4 bases not matched to a gene. In DNA form, the CDR3 reads TGTGCCAGCAGGGACAGGGGGCCGGGCACTGAAGCTTTCTTT. This sequence encodes CASRDRGPGTEAFF.

The chain links TRBV2 to TRBJ2-7; 10 bases match TRBD1. Germline CDR1 SNHLY, CDR2 FYNNEI. The J segment lost 10 bases and the V segment lost 3 bases, leaving 9 bases of the junction unmatched. The CDR3 is 14 amino acids. For the CDR3, the DNA is TGTGCCAGCAGTGACGACAGGGGGCAAGGGGGACAGTACTTC. It translates to CASSDDRGQGGQYF.

The genes are TRBV18 and TRBJ1-2; TRBD1 is a possible D gene (5 bases). CDR3 size: 14 residues. Per germline, CDR1 KGHSH and CDR2 LQKENI. Trimming stripped 6 bases from V and 0 bases from J, with 11 bases between. Here the CDR3 reads CASSADSSNYGYTF. The CDR3 nucleotides are TGTGCCAGCTCCGCCGACAGCTCTAACTATGGCTACACCTTC. The full variable domain, in which reference TRBV18 and TRBJ1-2 provide the parts outside the CDR3, is NAGVMQNPRHLVRRRGQEARLRCSPMKGHSHVYWYRQLPEEGLKFMVYLQKENIIDESGMPKERFSAEFPKEGPSILRIQQVVRGDSAAYFCASSADSSNYGYTFGSGTRLTVV.

The sample holds a few counts of this clone. This rearrangement joins TRBV29-1 to TRBJ2-6, with D unresolved. The germline gives CDR1 SQVTM, CDR2 ANQGSEA. This CDR3 is built from 14 residues. CDR3 bases: TGCAACTATACGGAGCTCTCTGGGGCCAACGTCCTGACTTTC. Protein product: CNYTELSGANVLTF.

The J gene is TRBJ1-3, the V gene TRBV19, with D maybe TRBD1 (6 bases). The CDR3 extends over 15 amino acids. Trimming stripped 0 bases from V and 2 bases from J, with 8 bases between. Germline CDR1 reads LNHDA; CDR2 reads SQIVND (reference sequence). CDR3 residues: CASSIDRGPGNTIYF. CDR3 in DNA: TGTGCCAGTAGTATAGACAGGGGTCCTGGAAACACCATATATTTT. Complete variable domain (other parts from reference TRBV19 and TRBJ1-3): DGGITQSPKYLFRKEGQNVTLSCEQNLNHDAMYWYRQDPGQGLRLIYYSQIVNDFQKGDIAEGYSVSREKKESFPLTVTSAQKNPTAFYLCASSIDRGPGNTIYFGEGSWLTVV.

The chain combines TRBV7-2 with TRBJ2-1; no clear D. This CDR3 contains 16 residues. The germline V gene has CDR1 SGHTA and CDR2 FQGNSA. Trimming took off 2 bases at V and 0 bases at J, with 11 bases between the two ends. The chain's CDR3 is CASSLRRGLSYNEQFF. CDR3 bases: TGTGCCAGCAGCTTACGACGCGGCCTCTCCTACAATGAGCAGTTCTTC.

This clone was observed a handful of times. The CDR3: CASSETSSGLISYEQYF. The CDR3 DNA is TGTGCCAGCAGTGAAACCTCTAGCGGGCTAATCTCCTACGAGCAGTACTTC. The chain carries TRBV2 and TRBJ2-7, with TRBD2 identical over 8 bases. Germline CDR1 SNHLY, CDR2 FYNNEI. Germline trimming cut 2 bases from V and 0 bases from J; bases unmatched to any gene: 9. There are 17 residues in the CDR3.

The rearrangement uses TRBV4-3 and TRBJ2-7; D is perhaps TRBD2 (5 bases). The CDR3 is made up of 15 amino acids. Germline CDR1 LGHNA, CDR2 YSLEER. The V end lost 4 bases, the J end lost 0 bases, and 13 bases lay between the germline ends. The CDR3 region is CASSPSTKSSYEQYF. The CDR3 bases are TGCGCCAGCAGCCCTTCGACTAAGAGCTCCTACGAGCAGTACTTC.

This sequence joins TRBV7-8 and TRBJ2-5; a possible D gene is TRBD1 (5 bases). This CDR3 region has 16 residues. Between the trimmed V and J ends, which lost 4 bases and 2 bases, there was a span of 17 bases. The germline V gene has CDR1 SGHVS and CDR2 FQNEAQ. The CDR3 sequence is CASSYSRKGIQETQYF. DNA of the CDR3: TGTGCCAGCAGCTACAGCAGAAAGGGGATACAAGAGACCCAGTACTTC.

The chain links TRBV5-8 to TRBJ1-1, with 7 bases that match TRBD1. Germline V gives CDR1 SGHTS, CDR2 YDEGEE. The CDR3 length is 15 residues. Unmatched junction bases numbered 5, after V lost 3 bases and J lost 0 bases. The CDR3 loop is CASSSGQSMNTEAFF. The CDR3 DNA sequence: TGTGCCAGCAGCTCGGGACAGAGCATGAACACTGAAGCTTTCTTT.

The chain uses TRBV5-1 and TRBJ2-1; TRBD1 matches 8 bases. The CDR3 totals 15 residues. From germline, CDR1 is SGHRS and CDR2 YFSETQ. V was pared by 3 bases and J by 0 bases, with 2 bases of the junction left unmatched. The CDR3 protein is CASSYDRGSYNEQFF. As DNA, the CDR3 is TGCGCCAGCAGCTATGACAGGGGCTCCTACAATGAGCAGTTCTTC.

The count of this clone is one. The chain employs TRBV5-1 and TRBJ1-1, with a tentative D call TRBD1 (6 bases). The CDR3 sequence is 15 residues long. Germline CDR1 reads SGHRS; CDR2 reads YFSETQ. Deletions cut 4 bases from V and 1 base from J, with 14 bases between. CDR3 amino acids: CASSRRQVGNTEAFF. The DNA of the CDR3 is TGCGCCAGCAGCCGTCGACAGGTCGGGAACACTGAAGCTTTCTTT.

The count of this clone is one. The V gene is TRBV30, the J gene TRBJ1-2, with TRBD1 matching over 7 bases. The length of the CDR3 is 14 residues. Germline loops: CDR1 GTSNPN, CDR2 SVGIG (reference sequence). The J segment lost 7 bases and the V segment lost 2 bases, leaving 10 bases of the junction unmatched. The CDR3 DNA is TGTGCCTGGAGTCCTCACAGAGGGACAGTTGGCTACACCTTC. Translating it yields CAWSPHRGTVGYTF.